The 25 T cell receptor beta chains presented below share a single source sample, sequenced in a study of T cell clusters in autoimmune cytopenias. Each sample's input was around 270 ng genomic DNA, 40,000 or so genome equivalents. One tube held mixed TRB-A and TRB-B primer pools for touch-down PCR. Reanalyzing the multiplex PCR reads, TCRdb keeps one entry per CDR3 protein, without DNA. This table lists 9,500 to 15,000 distinct CDR3 sequences. The sequenced sample was peripheral blood. The receptors stem from a human donor with an autoimmune cytopenia or autoimmune hepatitis (not recorded which).

The chain joins TRBV30 to TRBJ2-1; TCRdb's D call, TRBD2, is unchecked because there is no DNA. Germline V gene data show CDR1 as GTSNPN and CDR2 as SVGIG (reference sequence). The CDR3 extends over 14 amino acids. CDR3 in amino acids: CAGASGTSRNEQFF.

V and J are TRBV11-2 and TRBJ2-2; the TCRdb call, TRBD1, lacks DNA for checking. This CDR3 has 15 amino acids. CDR1 is SGHAT and CDR2 is FQNNGV in the germline V gene. This CDR3 is CASILGTSNTGELFF.

The chain joins TRBV19 to TRBJ2-5; the TCRdb D gene call, TRBD2, has no DNA to confirm it. CDR1 and CDR2 from the germline V gene are LNHDA and SQIVND (reference sequence). The CDR3 consists of 17 residues. CDR3 in amino acids: CASSLNRLAEDQETQYF.

This clonotype is medium-sized by frequency. V gene TRBV19 combines with J gene TRBJ2-1; TCRdb proposes TRBD1, but this gene call is untestable without DNA. Germline V gene sequence: CDR1 LNHDA, CDR2 SQIVND (reference sequence). This CDR3 contains 13 residues. Here the CDR3 reads CASMDSQRDEQFF.

The chain employs TRBV30 and TRBJ1-1; as DNA is missing, the TRBD1 call by TCRdb cannot be tested. The CDR3 runs to 15 residues. Looked up from germline, CDR1 is GTSNPN and CDR2 is SVGIG (reference sequence). CDR3 protein: CAWSRTAPRGTEAFF.

This sequence joins TRBV13 and TRBJ1-2. The germline V gene has CDR1 PRHDT and CDR2 FYEKMQ (reference sequence). This CDR3 region has 13 residues. CDR3: CASSLGGLYGYTF.

The chain links TRBV6-6 to TRBJ2-2; the D call of TRBD1 rests on TCRdb alone, since no DNA is present to check it. The germline V gene has CDR1 MNHNY and CDR2 SVGAGI (reference sequence). The CDR3 runs to 15 residues. The CDR3 protein is CASRTTAQNTGELFF.

The rearrangement links TRBV5-4 to TRBJ2-3; lacking DNA, the TRBD1 call made by TCRdb goes unchecked. The CDR3 is 13 residues long. Germline CDR1 is SGHNT and CDR2 is YYREEE (reference sequence). The CDR3 sequence: CASSLQGANTQYF.

The chain joins TRBV13 to TRBJ1-2; no DNA is available, so the TRBD1 call from TCRdb remains unchecked. Germline V gene sequence: CDR1 PRHDT, CDR2 FYEKMQ (reference sequence). The length of the CDR3 is 14 residues. CDR3: CASSLSGTAYGYTF. The full variable domain, its missing parts supplied by reference TRBV13 and TRBJ1-2, is AAGVIQSPRHLIKEKRETATLKCYPIPRHDTVYWYQQGPGQDPQFLISFYEKMQSDKGSIPDRFSAQQFSDYHSELNMSSLELGDSALYFCASSLSGTAYGYTFGSGTRLTVV.

This clonotype is labeled medium-sized based on frequency. The chain recombines TRBV11-1 with TRBJ2-1; the D call of TRBD1 rests on TCRdb alone, since no DNA is present to check it. The CDR3 has 14 amino acids. CDR1 is SGHAT, CDR2 FQDESV, per germline (reference sequence). The CDR3 here is CASTLGQTYNEQFF.

This clonotype ranks as medium-sized in terms of frequency. The chain has TRBV29-1 and TRBJ2-2; absent DNA, TCRdb's TRBD1 call cannot be checked. The CDR3 extends over 13 amino acids. CDR1 and CDR2 (germline): SQVTM, ANQGSEA. The CDR3 sequence: CSVAGGDTGELFF.

This clonotype counts as medium-sized (0.01 to 0.1%) by frequency. The rearrangement uses TRBV19 and TRBJ2-6; TCRdb's D gene call, TRBD2, goes unchecked for lack of DNA. Germline assignment: CDR1 LNHDA and CDR2 SQIVND (reference sequence). The CDR3 is 13 residues long. This CDR3 reads CASSTGRANVLTF.

The rearrangement joins TRBV5-1 to TRBJ2-1; TCRdb outputs TRBD2, but without DNA this stays unchecked. Germline lookup yields CDR1 SGHRS and CDR2 YFSETQ. The CDR3 length is 15 residues. The CDR3 spells CASSLAEGARNEQFF.

This chain connects TRBV12-3 or TRBV12-4 to TRBJ1-1. The CDR3 contains 14 residues. CDR3 sequence: CASSRGMMNTEAFF.

V usage is TRBV6-2 or TRBV6-3 and J usage is TRBJ2-2; the TRBD1 assignment by TCRdb is unverifiable without DNA. CDR3 length: 17 residues. CDR1 and CDR2 from the germline V gene are MNHEY and SVGEGT. Here the CDR3 reads CASSYTKGRGLTGELFF.

The chain uses TRBV30 and TRBJ1-4. The CDR3 covers 13 residues. Germline CDR1 GTSNPN, CDR2 SVGIG (reference sequence). CDR3 loop: CAWSVQGTGKLFF.

V is TRBV30 and J is TRBJ2-2; TCRdb calls TRBD2, which cannot be checked without DNA. This CDR3 has 16 residues. Germline V lookup: CDR1 GTSNPN, CDR2 SVGIG (reference sequence). CDR3 sequence: CAWSVLAGLAGTELFF.

This rearrangement joins TRBV5-1 to TRBJ2-5; TCRdb's D call of TRBD1 is untestable without DNA. This CDR3 comprises 14 residues. From germline, CDR1 is SGHRS and CDR2 YFSETQ. This chain's CDR3 is CASSPGQVQETQYF.

The chain employs TRBV6-1 and TRBJ2-2; no DNA is available, so the TRBD1 call from TCRdb remains unchecked. CDR3 length equals 14 residues. Germline CDR1 and CDR2: MNHNS and SASEGT. The CDR3 here is CASTPKGETGELFF.

J is TRBJ1-4 and V is TRBV19; TCRdb's assignment of TRBD1 cannot be checked, as there is no DNA. CDR1 and CDR2 (germline): LNHDA, SQIVND (reference sequence). This CDR3 region has 14 residues. The CDR3 sequence: CASSVRGTNEKLFF.

This chain connects TRBV30 to TRBJ2-1; TCRdb's D call, TRBD2, is unchecked because there is no DNA. The germline V gene encodes CDR1 GTSNPN and CDR2 SVGIG (reference sequence). CDR3 length: 13 amino acids. This CDR3 reads CAWTSGPNNEQFF.

V and J are TRBV27 and TRBJ2-3. Germline V gene sequence: CDR1 MNHEY, CDR2 SMNVEV (reference sequence). CDR3 size: 13 residues. The CDR3 sequence is CASSGLSTDTQYF.

The genes are TRBV6-5 and TRBJ1-2. The CDR3 totals 11 residues. Germline V lookup: CDR1 MNHEY, CDR2 SVGAGI. CDR3 sequence reads: CASSYNGGYTF.

The V and J genes are TRBV27 and TRBJ2-5; TCRdb proposes TRBD1, but this gene call is untestable without DNA. Germline-derived CDR1 and CDR2 are MNHEY and SMNVEV (reference sequence). CDR3 size: 15 residues. This CDR3 is CASSLFPGGVETQYF.

According to its frequency, this clonotype is medium-sized. The chain joins TRBV15 to TRBJ1-3; lacking DNA, the TRBD1 call made by TCRdb goes unchecked. This CDR3 comprises 18 residues. CDR1 and CDR2 from the germline V gene are LNHNV and YYDKDF (reference sequence). The CDR3 region is CATSREIRTGRTGNTIYF.